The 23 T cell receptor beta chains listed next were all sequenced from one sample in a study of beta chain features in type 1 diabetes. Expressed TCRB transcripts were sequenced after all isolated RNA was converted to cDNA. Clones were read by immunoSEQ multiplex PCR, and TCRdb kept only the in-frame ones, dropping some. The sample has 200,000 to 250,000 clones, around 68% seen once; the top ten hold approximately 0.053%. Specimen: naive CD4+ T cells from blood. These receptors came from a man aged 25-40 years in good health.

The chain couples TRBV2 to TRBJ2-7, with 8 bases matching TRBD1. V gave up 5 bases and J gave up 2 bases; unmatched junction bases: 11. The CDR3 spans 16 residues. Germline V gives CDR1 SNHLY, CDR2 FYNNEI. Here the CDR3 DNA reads TGTGCCAGCAGTAACCTCAGGGGGCGCGTTACCTACGAGCAGTACTTC. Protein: CASSNLRGRVTYEQYF.

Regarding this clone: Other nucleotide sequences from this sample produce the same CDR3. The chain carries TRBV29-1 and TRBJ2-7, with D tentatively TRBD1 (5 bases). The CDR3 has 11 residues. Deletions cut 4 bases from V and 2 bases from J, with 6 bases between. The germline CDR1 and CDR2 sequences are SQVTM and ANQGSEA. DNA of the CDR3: TGCAGCGTTGCGACAGCCTACGAGCAGTACTTC. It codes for CSVATAYEQYF.

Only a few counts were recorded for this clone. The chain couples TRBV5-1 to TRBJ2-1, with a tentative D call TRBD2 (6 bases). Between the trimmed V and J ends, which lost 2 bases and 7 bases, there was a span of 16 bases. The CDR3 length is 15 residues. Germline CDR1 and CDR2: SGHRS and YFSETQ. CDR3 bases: TGCGCCAGCAGCTTAAGTTCCGCGGGAAAAAATGAGCAGTTCTTC. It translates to CASSLSSAGKNEQFF.

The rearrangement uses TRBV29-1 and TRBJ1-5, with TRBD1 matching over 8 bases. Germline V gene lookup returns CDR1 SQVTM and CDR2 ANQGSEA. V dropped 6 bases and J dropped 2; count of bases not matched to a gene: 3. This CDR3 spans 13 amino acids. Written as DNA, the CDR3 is TGCAGCGTAGCAGGGGGCGGCAATCAGCCCCAGCATTTT. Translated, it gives CSVAGGGNQPQHF.

The CDR3 region is CAWREAGTGGYNEQFF. The CDR3, as DNA: TGTGCCTGGAGGGAAGCCGGGACAGGGGGCTACAATGAGCAGTTCTTC. V gene TRBV30 combines with J gene TRBJ2-1; 11 bases align to TRBD1. V lost 3 bases, J lost 3 bases, and 7 bases stayed unmatched. CDR1 is GTSNPN, CDR2 SVGIG, per germline (reference sequence). The CDR3 spans 16 residues.

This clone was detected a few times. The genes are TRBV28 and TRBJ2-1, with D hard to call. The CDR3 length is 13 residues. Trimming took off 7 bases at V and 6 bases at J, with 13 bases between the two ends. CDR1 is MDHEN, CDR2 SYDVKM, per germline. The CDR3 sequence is CASTPVWGNEQFF. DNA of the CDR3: TGTGCCAGCACCCCCGTGTGGGGCAATGAGCAGTTCTTC.

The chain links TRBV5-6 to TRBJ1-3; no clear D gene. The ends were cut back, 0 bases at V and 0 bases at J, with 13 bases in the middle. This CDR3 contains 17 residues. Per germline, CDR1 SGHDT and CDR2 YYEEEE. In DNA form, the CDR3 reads TGTGCCAGCAGCTTGGGACCATCTTTCATCTCTGGAAACACCATATATTTT. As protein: CASSLGPSFISGNTIYF.

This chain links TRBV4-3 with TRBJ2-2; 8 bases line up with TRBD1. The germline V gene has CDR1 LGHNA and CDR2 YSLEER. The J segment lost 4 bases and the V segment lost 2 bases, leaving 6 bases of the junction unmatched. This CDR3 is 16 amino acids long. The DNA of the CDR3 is TGCGCCAGCAGCCAACGGACAGGGCGGCGCACCGGGGAGCTGTTTTTT. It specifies CASSQRTGRRTGELFF.

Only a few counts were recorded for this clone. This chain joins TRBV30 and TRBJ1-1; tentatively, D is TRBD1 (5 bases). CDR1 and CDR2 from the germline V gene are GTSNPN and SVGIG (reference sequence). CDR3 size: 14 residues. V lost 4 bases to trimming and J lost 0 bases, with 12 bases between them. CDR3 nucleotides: TGTGCCTGGAAACGGGGCGAGGTGAACACTGAAGCTTTCTTT. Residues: CAWKRGEVNTEAFF.

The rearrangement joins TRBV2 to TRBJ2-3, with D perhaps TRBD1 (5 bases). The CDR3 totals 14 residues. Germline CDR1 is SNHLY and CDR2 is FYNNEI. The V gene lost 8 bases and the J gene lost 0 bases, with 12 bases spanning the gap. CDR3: CASSTGLSTDTQYF. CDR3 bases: TGTGCCAGCTCCACAGGTCTTAGCACAGATACGCAGTATTTT.

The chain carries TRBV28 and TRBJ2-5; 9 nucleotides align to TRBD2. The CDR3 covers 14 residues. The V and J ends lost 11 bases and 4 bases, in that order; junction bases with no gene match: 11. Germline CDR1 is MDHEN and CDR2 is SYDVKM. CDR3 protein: CAPGGRGRRETQYF. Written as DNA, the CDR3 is TGTGCCCCAGGCGGGAGGGGCCGGCGAGAGACCCAGTACTTC.

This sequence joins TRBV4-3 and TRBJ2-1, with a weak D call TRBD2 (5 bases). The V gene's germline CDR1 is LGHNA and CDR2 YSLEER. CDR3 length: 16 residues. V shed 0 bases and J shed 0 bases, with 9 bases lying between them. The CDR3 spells CASSQEPEGSYNEQFF. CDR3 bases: TGCGCCAGCAGCCAAGAGCCAGAGGGCTCCTACAATGAGCAGTTCTTC.

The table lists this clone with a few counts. CDR3 in amino acids: CSVDGTGGTDTQYF. CDR3 DNA: TGCAGCGTTGATGGGACAGGGGGAACAGATACGCAGTATTTT. The chain recombines TRBV29-1 with TRBJ2-3, with 11 bases identical to TRBD1. The trim removed 3 bases at V and 3 bases at J, leaving 2 bases unmatched. Germline-derived CDR1 and CDR2 are SQVTM and ANQGSEA. CDR3 length: 14 residues.

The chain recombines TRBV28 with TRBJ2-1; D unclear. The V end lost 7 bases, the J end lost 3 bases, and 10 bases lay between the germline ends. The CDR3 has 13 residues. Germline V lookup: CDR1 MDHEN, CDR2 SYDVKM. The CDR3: CASMRPLYNEQFF. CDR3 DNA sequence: TGTGCCAGCATGCGGCCCCTCTACAATGAGCAGTTCTTC.

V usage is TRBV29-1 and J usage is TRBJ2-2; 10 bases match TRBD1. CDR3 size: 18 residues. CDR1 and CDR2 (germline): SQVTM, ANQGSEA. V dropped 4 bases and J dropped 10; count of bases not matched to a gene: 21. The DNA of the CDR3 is TGCAGCGTTGGCCGACCCCCGGGACAGGGGAGGGCCCGGGAGGAGCTGTTTTTT. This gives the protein CSVGRPPGQGRAREELFF.

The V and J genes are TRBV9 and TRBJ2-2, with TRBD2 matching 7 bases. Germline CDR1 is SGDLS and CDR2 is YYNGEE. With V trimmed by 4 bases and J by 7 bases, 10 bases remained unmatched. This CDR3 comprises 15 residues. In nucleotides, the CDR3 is TGTGCCAGCAGCTCCCACGGACTAGTCGGCGGGGAGCTGTTTTTT. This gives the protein CASSSHGLVGGELFF.

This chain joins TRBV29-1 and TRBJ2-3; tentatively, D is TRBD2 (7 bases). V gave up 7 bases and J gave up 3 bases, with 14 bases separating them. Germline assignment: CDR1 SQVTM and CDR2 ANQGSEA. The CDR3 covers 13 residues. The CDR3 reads CSGGEGGTDTQYF. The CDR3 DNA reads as TGCAGCGGTGGAGAGGGGGGGACAGATACGCAGTATTTT.

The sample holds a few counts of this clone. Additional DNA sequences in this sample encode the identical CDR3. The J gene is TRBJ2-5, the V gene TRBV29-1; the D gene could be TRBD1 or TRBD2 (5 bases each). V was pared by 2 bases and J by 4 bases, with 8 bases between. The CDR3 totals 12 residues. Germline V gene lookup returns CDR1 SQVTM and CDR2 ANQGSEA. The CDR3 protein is CSVEQGRETQYF. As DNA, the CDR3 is TGCAGCGTTGAACAGGGACGAGAGACCCAGTACTTC.

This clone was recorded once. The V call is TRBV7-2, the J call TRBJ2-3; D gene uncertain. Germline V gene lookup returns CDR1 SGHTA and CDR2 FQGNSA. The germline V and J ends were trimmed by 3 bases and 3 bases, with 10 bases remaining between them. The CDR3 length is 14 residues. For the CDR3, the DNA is TGTGCCAGCAGCTTTGGGATAGGAACAGATACGCAGTATTTT. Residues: CASSFGIGTDTQYF.

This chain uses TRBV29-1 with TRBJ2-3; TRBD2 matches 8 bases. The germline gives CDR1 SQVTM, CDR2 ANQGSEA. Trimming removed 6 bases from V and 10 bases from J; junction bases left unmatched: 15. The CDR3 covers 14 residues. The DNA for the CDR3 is TGCAGCGTGGGTCCGGGACTAGGTTCCTTCGCGCAGTATTTT. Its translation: CSVGPGLGSFAQYF.

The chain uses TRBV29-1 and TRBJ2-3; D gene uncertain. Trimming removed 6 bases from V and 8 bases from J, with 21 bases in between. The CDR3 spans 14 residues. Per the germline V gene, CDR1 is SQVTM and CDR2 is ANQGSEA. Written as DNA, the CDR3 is TGCAGCGTCCTTGGACCGCCCAGTTTGGGTACGCAGTATTTT. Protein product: CSVLGPPSLGTQYF.

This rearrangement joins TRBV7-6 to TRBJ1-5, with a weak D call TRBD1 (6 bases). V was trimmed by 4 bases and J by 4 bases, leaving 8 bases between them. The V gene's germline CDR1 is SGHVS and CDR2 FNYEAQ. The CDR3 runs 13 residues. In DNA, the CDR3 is TGTGCCAGCAGCTCGGACAGTAATCAGCCCCAGCATTTT. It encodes CASSSDSNQPQHF.

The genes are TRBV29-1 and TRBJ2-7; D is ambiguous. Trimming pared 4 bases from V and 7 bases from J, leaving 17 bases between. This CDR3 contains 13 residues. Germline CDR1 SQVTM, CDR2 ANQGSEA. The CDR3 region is CSVGPGRGAEQYF. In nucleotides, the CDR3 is TGCAGCGTTGGCCCCGGACGCGGAGCGGAGCAGTACTTC.